The clone carrying this T cell receptor (beta chain) was detected a few times. Its antigen is not known. These data belong to a study of regulatory T cells in long-lasting Graves disease. Whole-study results and caveats: When disease was persistent, TRBV28, TRBJ1-2 and TRBJ2-5 were the favored segments.

V was clipped by 6 bases and J by 0 bases, with 20 bases between them. Germline loops: CDR1 DFQATT, CDR2 SNEGSKA (reference sequence). The CDR3 has 16 amino acids. Library construction for TCR beta used iRepertoire HTBI primers and Arm-PCR of CDR3 regions. As processed by the authors: The study identified 55 to 80 TRBV and about 14 TRBJ segments across samples. TCRdb re-called the multiplex PCR reads through MiXCR, storing one row per CDR3 protein. TCRdb's processing, not the study's, gives the V and J calls here. The sample has 420,000 or so distinct CDR3 sequences, around 17% seen once. Time point given: newly diagnosed GD, antithyroid drugs for less than 3 months. Scientists built the TCR library using RNA that was extracted from PBMCs. Staff took roughly 8.1 milliliters of peripheral blood and put it into EDTA tubes. The data were also submitted as part of a second study, on T cells in Graves' hyperthyroidism and ophthalmopathy. That report adds: No ophthalmopathy progression within 18 months constituted stable Graves' hyperthyroidism.

V usage is TRBV20-1 and J usage is TRBJ1-1; TRBD1 might be the D (6 bases). This clonotype was sampled from a woman aged 18-30 years with Graves disease. Source: peripheral blood mononuclear cells (PBMCs), taken at new diagnosis, from a patient treated with antithyroid drugs. DNA for the CDR3: TGCAGTGCGTGGACAGCTCAATCTATAATGAACACTGAAGCTTTCTTT. It yields the protein CSAWTAQSIMNTEAFF.